This T cell receptor beta chain stems from a study of blood T cell repertoires in COVID-19. About the research overall: COVID-19 samples collected from the United States, Italy and Spain covered acute and convalescent phases.

Per germline, CDR1 LGHDT and CDR2 YNNKEL (reference sequence). The CDR3 sequence is 14 residues long. V shed 6 bases and J 12 bases; nucleotides not matched to a gene: 15. TCRdb's table, derived via immunoSEQ multiplex PCR, lists solely in-frame clones and lacks some. The sample carries around 130,000 clones, roughly four fifths recorded once. The sample taken for sequencing was peripheral blood. This chain uses TRBV3-1 (or the pseudogene TRBV3-2) with TRBJ1-1; TRBD1 agrees at 8 bases. The clonotype originates from a woman aged 55 to 70 with acute or convalescent COVID-19. The CDR3 reads CASRYTGGSTGTFF. The CDR3 nucleotides are TGTGCCAGCAGGTATACAGGGGGAAGTACGGGGACTTTCTTT.